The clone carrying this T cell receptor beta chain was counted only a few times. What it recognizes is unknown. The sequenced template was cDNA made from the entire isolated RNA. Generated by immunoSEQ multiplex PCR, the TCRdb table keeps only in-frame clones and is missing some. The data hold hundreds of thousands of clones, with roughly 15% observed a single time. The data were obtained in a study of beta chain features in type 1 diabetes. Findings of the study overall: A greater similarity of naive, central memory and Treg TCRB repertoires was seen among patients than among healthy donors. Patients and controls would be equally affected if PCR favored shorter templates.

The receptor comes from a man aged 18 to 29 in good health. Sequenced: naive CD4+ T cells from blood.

The CDR3: CASSFLGGQQTYEQYF. In nucleotides, the CDR3 is TGTGCCAGCAGCTTCCTAGGTGGACAGCAAACCTACGAGCAGTACTTC. The rearrangement uses TRBV13 and TRBJ2-7, with D possibly matching TRBD1 (6 bases). The V gene's germline CDR1 is PRHDT and CDR2 FYEKMQ (reference sequence). This CDR3 contains 16 residues. Trimming left V 3 bases short and J 2 bases short, with 17 bases between.